The subject of this entry is one T cell receptor (beta chain). The record originates from a study of CD8 T cells in Susac syndrome. About 0.45 to 1 ug RNA was reverse transcribed with random hexamers. Amplification of TCR beta CDR3 used immunoSEQ multiplex PCR across 54 Vbeta and 13 Jbeta. TCRdb re-called the immunoSEQ multiplex PCR reads with MiXCR, one entry per CDR3 protein. The repertoire holds under 550,000 distinct CDR3 sequences, with 85% to 90% as singletons. CDR3 size: 11 residues. The sequenced target, TCR beta, came from blood CD8+ and CD4+ T cells. The multiple sclerosis controls consisted of treatment-naive patients with relapsing-remitting disease, either stable or active. The CD8+ and CD4+ T cells were negatively isolated, with the TEMRA cells enriched by FACS.

The source of this sequence is a human donor with multiple sclerosis. Material: CD8+ T cells from PBMCs. V gene TRBV21-1 combines with J gene TRBJ1-2. TRBV21-1 corresponds to a pseudogene. The CDR3 DNA reads as TGTGCCAGCAGCAAAGCGGGATTCAGGACCTTC. It is translated as CASSKAGFRTF.